This T cell receptor beta chain was found in a study of human T cells and chemical hapten exposure. Described time point: pre-sensitization, week 0. Treatment meaning: therapeutic diphenylcyclopropenone sensitization with weekly scalp DPC. MiXCR was run by TCRdb on the RACE reads, yielding one entry per CDR3 protein. Of tens of thousands of distinct CDR3 sequences listed, 10% to 11% were seen once; the top ten hold approximately 5%. This clonotype occurred a few times. Specimen: whole blood, collected in connection with sensitization to the hapten diphenylcyclopropenone (DPC). The clonotype originates from a woman between 50 and 59 years old with alopecia areata. Some clones in this sample may be carry-over from other donors' samples.

The CDR3 region is CASGKQLGTGELFF. The CDR3 coding sequence is TGTGCTAGCGGGAAGCAGTTGGGAACCGGGGAGCTGTTTTTT. This chain joins TRBV7-7 and TRBJ2-2; 8 nucleotides agree with TRBD2. From germline, CDR1 is SSHAT and CDR2 FNYEAQ (reference sequence). The CDR3 has 14 amino acids.